Listed below are T cell receptor beta chains from one sample, sequenced in a study of T cell responses to AZD1222 COVID-19 vaccine. The assay was immunoSEQ multiplex PCR, and TCRdb's table has in-frame clones only and misses some. Here the sample spans 95,000 to 150,000 clones, 70% to 90% being singletons. Sequenced here: peripheral blood, sampled on day 0 of AZD1222 vaccination. The receptors originated from an adult in good health. Both conserved end residues are part of each CDR3. A D gene is named only where the DNA matches it firmly. Some rows have no size entry. The others give once, few or many, or a class for an expanded clone.

TRBV5-4	TRBD1	-	TRBJ2-7	TGTGCCAGCAGCTTCCGGGACAGCACCTACGAGCAGTACTTC	CASSFRDSTYEQYF
TRBV6-1	-	-	TRBJ1-4	TGTGCCAGCAGTGAAAATCTGGGGGGGGCTGAAAAACTGTTTTTT	CASSENLGGAEKLFF
TRBV4-1	-	-	TRBJ1-2	TGCGCCAGCAGCCAAGATCAGCTGGTCTATGGCTACACCTTC	CASSQDQLVYGYTF
TRBV5-1	-	few	TRBJ2-3	TGCGCCAGCAGCCCCGGGTGGGGAGGTAGGGTAGATACGCAGTATTTT	CASSPGWGGRVDTQYF
TRBV19	-	-	TRBJ1-5	TGTGCCAGTAGTTTTCTTGGGTATCAGCCCCAGCATTTT	CASSFLGYQPQHF
TRBV12-3/TRBV12-4	-	-	TRBJ1-1	TGTGCCAGCAGTCCCCAGGCGGTTGAAGCTTTCTTT	CASSPQAVEAFF
TRBV5-1	TRBD2	few	TRBJ2-2	TGCGCCAGCAGCTTGGCTAGCGGGGGGAACACCGGGGAGCTGTTTTTT	CASSLASGGNTGELFF
TRBV5-1	TRBD1	-	TRBJ1-1	TGCGCCAGCAGCTTGCAGGGGGGAGACACTGAAGCTTTCTTT	CASSLQGGDTEAFF
TRBV7-9	TRBD1	few	TRBJ2-7	TGTGCCAGCAGCTTTAGGTCCGCGGGACAGGGACCCTACGAGCAGTACTTC	CASSFRSAGQGPYEQYF
TRBV5-1	TRBD2	few	TRBJ2-7	TGCGCCAGCAGCTTGGGTAGCGGGGCCTACGAGCAGTACTTC	CASSLGSGAYEQYF
TRBV7-2	TRBD2	-	TRBJ2-3	TGTGCCAGCAGCCCTAATCGAGCGGGGAGCACAGATACGCAGTATTTT	CASSPNRAGSTDTQYF
TRBV5-1	-	-	TRBJ1-2	TGCGCCAGCAGCTACGGGGCCCGTGGCTACACCTTC	CASSYGARGYTF
TRBV5-1	-	-	TRBJ1-1	TGCGCCAGCAGCTCGAAGGGATTACCGAACACTGAAGCTTTCTTT	CASSSKGLPNTEAFF
TRBV7-2	-	-	TRBJ2-3	TGTGCCAGCAGCTTACAGGGGTCCCTCACAGATACGCAGTATTTT	CASSLQGSLTDTQYF
TRBV28	-	-	TRBJ2-1	TGTGCCAGCAGGGACAGCTCCTACAATGAGCAGTTCTTC	CASRDSSYNEQFF
TRBV19	-	few	TRBJ2-7	TGTGCCAGTAGTATATCAGCGACAACTATCTACGAGCAGTACTTC	CASSISATTIYEQYF
TRBV5-1	TRBD1	-	TRBJ2-5	TGCGCCAGCAGCCGGGGGGACAGGGGGCTACAGGAGACCCAGTACTTC	CASSRGDRGLQETQYF
TRBV23-1	-	-	TRBJ1-5	TGCGCCAGCAGTCAATCGAGGACTTACAGGCAGAGCTATCAGCCCCAGCATTTT	CASSQSRTYRQSYQPQHF
TRBV7-8	TRBD2	-	TRBJ2-3	TGTGCCAGCAGCCGAGTAGCGGATTTGGGGGGGGATACGCAGTATTTT	CASSRVADLGGDTQYF
TRBV5-8	-	once	TRBJ2-3	TGTGCCAGCAGCTTGTTCGCTAGTCGGGATACGCAGTATTTT	CASSLFASRDTQYF
TRBV7-2	-	-	TRBJ1-5	TGTGCCAGCAGCCAGCAGGAAAATCAGCCCCAGCATTTT	CASSQQENQPQHF
TRBV7-2	-	-	TRBJ1-2	TGTGCCAGCAGCTTATCTACAGGGTGGTCTGGCTACACCTTC	CASSLSTGWSGYTF
TRBV5-5	TRBD1	-	TRBJ1-2	TGTGCCAGCAGCTCAGGGACAGGGGGCGTTGGCTACACCTTC	CASSSGTGGVGYTF
TRBV28	-	-	TRBJ2-3	TGTGCCAGCAGTGCAGCCTCACCAGATACGCAGTATTTT	CASSAASPDTQYF
TRBV11-2	TRBD2	-	TRBJ2-1	TGTGCCAGCAGCCTGGGGAGGGCTTCCAATGAGCAGTTCTTC	CASSLGRASNEQFF
TRBV5-1	TRBD1	-	TRBJ1-4	TGCGCCAGCAGCTTGGAAGGACAGGGAATGGAAAAACTGTTTTTT	CASSLEGQGMEKLFF
TRBV19	-	-	TRBJ2-7	TGTGCCAGTAGCCGGGACGGAGAACATTTGGCTTACTTC	CASSRDGEHLAYF
TRBV4-1	-	-	TRBJ1-4	TGCGCCAGCAGACCCTGGGACGGGGCTAATGAAAAACTGTTTTTT	CASRPWDGANEKLFF